This T cell receptor beta chain was obtained from a study of T cells after posttransplantation cyclophosphamide. Cyclophosphamide on days +3 and +4 followed busulfan-fludarabine conditioning and a marrow graft. CDR1 SGHTA and CDR2 FQGTGA come from the germline V gene. With 4 bases removed from V and 0 bases from J, the gap between germline ends came to 7 bases. CDR3 length: 14 residues. As concerns this clone: The antigen is unknown.

Study outcomes and limitations: TRB overlap between skin or GI tissue T cells and blood was limited. Recipient CMV seropositivity and CMV reactivation strongly tracked TRB clonality. Later blood repertoires were often dominated by clones from the donor CD8+ memory compartment.

Here immunoSEQ multiplex PCR was the method, and the copy in TCRdb shows in-frame clones only, minus some. Seen here are about 7,800 clones, 75% to 90% observed once, and the top ten hold approximately 1.3%. The sequence was collected from a female patient between 50 and 60 years old who received an allogeneic stem cell transplant from a related donor, was CMV-positive, and had no GVHD. Some T cells may have come from the graft donor. Sequences were derived from CD4+ T cells sorted from blood, sampled approximately 1,300 days after allogeneic stem cell transplant with posttransplant cyclophosphamide. V gene TRBV7-3 combines with J gene TRBJ2-1; D is unclear. CDR3 protein: CASSSEISYNEQFF. CDR3 DNA: TGTGCCAGCAGCTCCGAGATCTCCTACAATGAGCAGTTCTTC.